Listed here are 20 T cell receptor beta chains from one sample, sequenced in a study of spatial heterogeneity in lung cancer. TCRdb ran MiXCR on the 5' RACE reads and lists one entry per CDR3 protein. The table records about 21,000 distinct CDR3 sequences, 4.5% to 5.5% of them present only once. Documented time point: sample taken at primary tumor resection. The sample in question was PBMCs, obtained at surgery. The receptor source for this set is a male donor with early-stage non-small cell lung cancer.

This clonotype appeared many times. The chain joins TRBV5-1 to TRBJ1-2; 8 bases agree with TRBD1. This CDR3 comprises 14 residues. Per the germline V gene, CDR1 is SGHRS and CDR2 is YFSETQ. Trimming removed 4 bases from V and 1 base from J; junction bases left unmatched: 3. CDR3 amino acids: CASSLTGVNYGYTF. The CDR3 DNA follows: TGCGCCAGCAGCCTGACAGGGGTTAACTATGGCTACACCTTC.

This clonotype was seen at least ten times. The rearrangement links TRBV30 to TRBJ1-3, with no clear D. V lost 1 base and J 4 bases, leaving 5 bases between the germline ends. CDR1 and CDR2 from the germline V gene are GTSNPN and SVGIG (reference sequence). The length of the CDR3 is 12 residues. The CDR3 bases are TGTGCCTGGAGTGGTTTCGGAAACACCATATATTTT. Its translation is CAWSGFGNTIYF.

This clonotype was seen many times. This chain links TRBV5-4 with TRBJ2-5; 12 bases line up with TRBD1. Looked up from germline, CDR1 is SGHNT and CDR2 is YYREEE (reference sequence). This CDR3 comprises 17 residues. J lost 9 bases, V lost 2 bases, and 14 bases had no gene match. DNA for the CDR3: TGTGCCAGCAGCTTACCGTCGGGGGACAGGGGGCAGAATGCCCAGTACTTC. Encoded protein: CASSLPSGDRGQNAQYF.

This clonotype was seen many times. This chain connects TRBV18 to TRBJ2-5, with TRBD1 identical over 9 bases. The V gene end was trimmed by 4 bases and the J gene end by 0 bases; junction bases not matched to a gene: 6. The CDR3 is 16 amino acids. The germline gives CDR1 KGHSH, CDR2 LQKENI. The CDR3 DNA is TGTGCCAGCTCACTTCGCCGGACAGGGGACCAAGAGACCCAGTACTTC. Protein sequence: CASSLRRTGDQETQYF.

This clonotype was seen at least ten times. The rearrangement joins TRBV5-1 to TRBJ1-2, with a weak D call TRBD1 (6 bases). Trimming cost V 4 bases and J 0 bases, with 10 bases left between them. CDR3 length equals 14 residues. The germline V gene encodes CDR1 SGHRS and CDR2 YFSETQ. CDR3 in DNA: TGCGCCAGCAGCCTTGACAGGTCTAACTATGGCTACACCTTC. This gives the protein CASSLDRSNYGYTF.

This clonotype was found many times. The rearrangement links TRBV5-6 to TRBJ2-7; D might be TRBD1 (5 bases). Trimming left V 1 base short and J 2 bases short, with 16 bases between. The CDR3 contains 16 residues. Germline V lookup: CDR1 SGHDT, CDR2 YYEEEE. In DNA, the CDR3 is TGTGCCAGCAGCTTGTGGGCAGGGCCTAAGACCTACGAGCAGTACTTC. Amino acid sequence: CASSLWAGPKTYEQYF.

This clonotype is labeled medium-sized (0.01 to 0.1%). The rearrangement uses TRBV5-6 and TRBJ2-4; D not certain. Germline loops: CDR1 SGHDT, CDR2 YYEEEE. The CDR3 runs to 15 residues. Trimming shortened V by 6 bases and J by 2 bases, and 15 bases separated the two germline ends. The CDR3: CASTPWGGSKNIQYF. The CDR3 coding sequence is TGTGCCAGCACCCCGTGGGGTGGGTCCAAAAACATTCAGTACTTC.

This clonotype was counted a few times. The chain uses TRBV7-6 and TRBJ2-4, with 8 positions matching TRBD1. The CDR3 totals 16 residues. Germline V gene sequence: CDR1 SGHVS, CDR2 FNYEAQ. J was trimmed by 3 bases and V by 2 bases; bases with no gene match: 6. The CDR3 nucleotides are TGTGCCAGCAGCTTAAGACAGGGGAAGGGCAAAAACATTCAGTACTTC. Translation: CASSLRQGKGKNIQYF.

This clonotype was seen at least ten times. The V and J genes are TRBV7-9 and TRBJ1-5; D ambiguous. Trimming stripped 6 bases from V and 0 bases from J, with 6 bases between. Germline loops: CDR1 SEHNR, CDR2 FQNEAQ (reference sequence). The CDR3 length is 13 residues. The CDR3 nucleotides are TGTGCCAGCAGTCTAAGTAGCAATCAGCCCCAGCATTTT. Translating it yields CASSLSSNQPQHF.

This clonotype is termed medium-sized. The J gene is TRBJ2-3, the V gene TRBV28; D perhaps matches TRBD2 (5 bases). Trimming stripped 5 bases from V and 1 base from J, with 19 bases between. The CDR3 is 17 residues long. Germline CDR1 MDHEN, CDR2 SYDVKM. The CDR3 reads CASSRGLGKEGTDTQYF. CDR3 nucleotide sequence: TGTGCCAGCAGTCGTGGCCTGGGGAAGGAGGGCACAGATACGCAGTATTTT.

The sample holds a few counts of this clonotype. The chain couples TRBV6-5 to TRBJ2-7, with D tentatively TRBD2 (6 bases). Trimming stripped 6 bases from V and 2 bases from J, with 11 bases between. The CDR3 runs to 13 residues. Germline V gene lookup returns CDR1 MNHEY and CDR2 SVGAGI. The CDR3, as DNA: TGTGCCAGCAGCCCCCCGGGAGCCTACGAGCAGTACTTC. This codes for CASSPPGAYEQYF.

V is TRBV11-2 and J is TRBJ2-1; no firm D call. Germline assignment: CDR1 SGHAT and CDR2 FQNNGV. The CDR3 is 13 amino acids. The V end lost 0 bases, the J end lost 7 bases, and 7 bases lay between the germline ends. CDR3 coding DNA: TGTGCCAGCAGCTTAGAGGGCCGGAATGAGCAGTTCTTC. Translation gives CASSLEGRNEQFF. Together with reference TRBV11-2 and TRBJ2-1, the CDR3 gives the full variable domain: EAGVAQSPRYKIIEKRQSVAFWCNPISGHATLYWYQQILGQGPKLLIQFQNNGVVDDSQLPKDRFSAERLKGVDSTLKIQPAKLEDSAVYLCASSLEGRNEQFFGPGTRLTVL.

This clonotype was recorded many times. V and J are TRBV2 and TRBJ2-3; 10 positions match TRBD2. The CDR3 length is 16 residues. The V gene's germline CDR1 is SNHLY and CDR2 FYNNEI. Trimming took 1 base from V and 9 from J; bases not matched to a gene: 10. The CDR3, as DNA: TGTGCCAGCAGTGAAGGATCTAGCGGGGGCCCCTTAACGCAGTATTTT. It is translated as CASSEGSSGGPLTQYF.

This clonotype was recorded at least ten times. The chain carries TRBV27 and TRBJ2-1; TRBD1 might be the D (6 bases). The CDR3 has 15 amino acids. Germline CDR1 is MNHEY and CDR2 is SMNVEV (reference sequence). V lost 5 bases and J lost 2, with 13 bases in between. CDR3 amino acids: CASSLGDTTYNEQFF. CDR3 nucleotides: TGTGCCAGCAGTCTAGGGGACACCACCTACAATGAGCAGTTCTTC.

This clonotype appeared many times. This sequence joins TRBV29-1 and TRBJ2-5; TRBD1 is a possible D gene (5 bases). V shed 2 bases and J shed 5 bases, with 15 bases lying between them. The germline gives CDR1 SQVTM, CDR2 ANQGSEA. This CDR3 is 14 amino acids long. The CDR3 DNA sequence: TGCAGCGTTGAACCCCGAGAGACAGTGGAGACCCAGTACTTC. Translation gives CSVEPRETVETQYF.

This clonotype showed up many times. The CDR3 bases are TGTGCCAGCAGCCAGGCTAGCCCTAACACCGGGGAGCTGTTTTTT. As protein: CASSQASPNTGELFF. The J gene is TRBJ2-2, the V gene TRBV7-6; TRBD2 might be the D (5 bases). CDR3 length equals 15 residues. V lost 5 bases to trimming and J lost 2 bases, with 12 bases between them. CDR1 and CDR2 (germline): SGHVS, FNYEAQ.

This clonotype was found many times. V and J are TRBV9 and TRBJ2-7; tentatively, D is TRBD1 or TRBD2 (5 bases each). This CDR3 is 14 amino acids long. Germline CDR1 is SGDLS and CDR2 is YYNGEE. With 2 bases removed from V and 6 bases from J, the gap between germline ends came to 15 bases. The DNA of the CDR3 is TGTGCCAGCAGCGTCGAGCCGGGGCCGGGCGAGCAGTACTTC. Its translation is CASSVEPGPGEQYF. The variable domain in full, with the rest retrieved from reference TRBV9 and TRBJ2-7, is DSGVTQTPKHLITATGQRVTLRCSPRSGDLSVYWYQQSLDQGLQFLIQYYNGEERAKGNILERFSAQQFPDLHSELNLSSLELGDSALYFCASSVEPGPGEQYFGPGTRLTVT.

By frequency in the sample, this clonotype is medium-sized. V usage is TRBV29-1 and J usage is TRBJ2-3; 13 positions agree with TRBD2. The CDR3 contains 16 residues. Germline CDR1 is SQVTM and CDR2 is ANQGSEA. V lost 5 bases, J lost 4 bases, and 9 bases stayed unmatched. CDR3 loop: CSVPGLAGVGSDTQYF. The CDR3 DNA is TGCAGCGTTCCCGGACTAGCGGGGGTCGGATCAGATACGCAGTATTTT.

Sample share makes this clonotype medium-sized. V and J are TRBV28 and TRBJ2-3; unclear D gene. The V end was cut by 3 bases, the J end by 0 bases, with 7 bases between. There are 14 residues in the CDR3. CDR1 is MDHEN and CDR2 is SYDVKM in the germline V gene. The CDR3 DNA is TGTGCCAGCAGTTTTCGGCAGAGCACAGATACGCAGTATTTT. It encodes CASSFRQSTDTQYF.

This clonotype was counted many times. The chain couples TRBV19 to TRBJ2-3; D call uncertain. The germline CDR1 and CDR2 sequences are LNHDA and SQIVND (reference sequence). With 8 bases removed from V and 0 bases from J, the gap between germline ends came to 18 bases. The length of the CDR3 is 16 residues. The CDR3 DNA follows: TGTGCCAGTTCTCTACGGACCCTTAAGAGCACAGATACGCAGTATTTT. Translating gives CASSLRTLKSTDTQYF.